A single sample is the source of the 28 T cell receptor beta chains below, sequenced in a study of T-cell reconstitution after alpha-beta-depleted transplantation in children. The library targeted TCRbeta and was prepared with unique molecular identifiers. MiXCR, applied by TCRdb to the PCR reads, yields one record per CDR3 protein. Of approximately 350,000 distinct CDR3 sequences in the sample, 13% are singletons; the top ten hold approximately 4.2%. This specimen consisted of PBMCs, obtained from the stem cell graft. These TCRs come from a human donor who donated a stem cell graft to a child with Fanconi anemia.

This clonotype was observed a handful of times. This chain connects TRBV6-2 or TRBV6-3 to TRBJ1-1, with D maybe TRBD1 (6 bases). Looked up from germline, CDR1 is MNHEY and CDR2 is SVGEGT. The CDR3 loop spans 17 amino acids. Trimming pared 5 bases from V and 3 bases from J, leaving 22 bases between. CDR3 loop: CASSPRGSWDVHTEAFF. The CDR3, as DNA: TGTGCCAGCAGTCCCAGGGGCTCCTGGGACGTTCACACTGAAGCTTTCTTT.

The chain carries TRBV12-3 or TRBV12-4 and TRBJ1-2, with TRBD1 identical over 7 bases. The trim removed 5 bases at V and 2 bases at J, leaving 8 bases unmatched. This CDR3 comprises 15 residues. The chain's CDR3 is CASSPSGRGNYGYTF. Here the CDR3 DNA reads TGTGCCAGCAGTCCCTCGGGCAGGGGGAACTATGGCTACACCTTC.

This clonotype has only a few counts. V and J are TRBV20-1 and TRBJ2-7; 10 nucleotides line up with TRBD2. This CDR3 contains 15 residues. CDR1 is DFQATT and CDR2 is SNEGSKA in the germline V gene (reference sequence). V trimming: 2 bases; J trimming: 3 bases; junction bases outside the gene matches: 7. CDR3 loop: CSARKFLAGDYEQYF. The CDR3 nucleotides read TGCAGTGCTAGAAAATTTCTAGCGGGGGACTACGAGCAGTACTTC.

There are many counts of this clonotype. The genes are TRBV20-1 and TRBJ1-1; D ambiguous. There are 13 residues in the CDR3. Germline values: CDR1 DFQATT, CDR2 SNEGSKA (reference sequence). V shed 1 base and J shed 0 bases, with 6 bases lying between them. CDR3 coding DNA: TGCAGTGCTAGAGCTTCTATGAACACTGAAGCTTTCTTT. Its protein product is CSARASMNTEAFF.

This clonotype was seen only a few times. The rearrangement links TRBV30 to TRBJ1-3; weak D call: TRBD1 (5 bases). CDR3 length: 14 residues. Germline CDR1 reads GTSNPN; CDR2 reads SVGIG (reference sequence). Trimming cost V 3 bases and J 4 bases, with 13 bases left between them. CDR3 nucleotide sequence: TGTGCCTGGAGCGCCGGGACGCTAGGAAACACCATATATTTT. As protein: CAWSAGTLGNTIYF.

Many counts were recorded for this clonotype. The V call is TRBV24-1, the J call TRBJ2-5, with D perhaps TRBD1 or TRBD2 (5 bases each). Germline values: CDR1 KGHDR, CDR2 SFDVKD. The V gene lost 5 bases and the J gene lost 2 bases, with 11 bases spanning the gap. CDR3 length equals 14 residues. This CDR3 is CATSAGTVQETQYF. The DNA of the CDR3 is TGTGCCACCAGTGCCGGGACGGTTCAAGAGACCCAGTACTTC.

This clonotype was picked up a small number of times. The chain joins TRBV27 to TRBJ1-2; 7 bases align to TRBD1. This CDR3 is built from 16 residues. V was pared by 6 bases and J by 7 bases, with 17 bases of the junction left unmatched. From germline, CDR1 is MNHEY and CDR2 SMNVEV (reference sequence). The CDR3 loop reads CASRSFPGQGGSGYTF. CDR3 DNA sequence: TGTGCCAGCAGGTCCTTCCCGGGGCAGGGGGGAAGTGGCTACACCTTC.

The V and J genes are TRBV18 and TRBJ1-1; D unclear. Between the trimmed V and J ends, which lost 1 base and 5 bases, there was a span of 17 bases. From germline, CDR1 is KGHSH and CDR2 LQKENI. This CDR3 is 16 amino acids long. CDR3 DNA sequence: TGTGCCAGCTCACCACTTTCACTTCGAGGAGAAACTGAAGCTTTCTTT. Translating gives CASSPLSLRGETEAFF.

The J gene is TRBJ2-2, the V gene TRBV6-1; 7 bases map to TRBD1. V gave up 6 bases and J gave up 4 bases; unmatched junction bases: 5. The CDR3 is 14 residues long. Germline assignment: CDR1 MNHNS and CDR2 SASEGT. The CDR3, as DNA: TGTGCCAGCAGACGGGACAGAGTCACCGGGGAGCTGTTTTTT. Its protein is CASRRDRVTGELFF.

This clonotype came up a few times. This chain links TRBV12-3 or TRBV12-4 with TRBJ2-7, with D uncertain. CDR3 length: 13 residues. The ends were cut back, 5 bases at V and 4 bases at J, with 12 bases in the middle. CDR3 nucleotide sequence: TGTGCCAGCAGTGCGGATTGGAGTTACGAGCAGTACTTC. It translates to CASSADWSYEQYF.

The rearrangement joins TRBV29-1 to TRBJ1-2; no firm D call. The V gene lost 2 bases and the J gene lost 3 bases, with 16 bases spanning the gap. CDR3 length: 15 amino acids. Germline lookup yields CDR1 SQVTM and CDR2 ANQGSEA. For the CDR3, the DNA is TGCAGCGTTGAAAGTATCTATCCCGTAGACTATGGCTACACCTTC. Amino acids: CSVESIYPVDYGYTF.

This clonotype was seen a few times. The CDR3 DNA is TGTGCCAGCAGCTCCCAGCCCGGGGTTTACAATGAGCAGTTCTTC. It translates to CASSSQPGVYNEQFF. V gene TRBV7-2 combines with J gene TRBJ2-1, with TRBD2 as a possible D gene (5 bases). Trimming shortened V by 4 bases and J by 4 bases, and 14 bases separated the two germline ends. This CDR3 spans 15 amino acids. Per the germline V gene, CDR1 is SGHTA and CDR2 is FQGNSA.

The chain has TRBV4-3 and TRBJ2-4, with unresolved D. The CDR3 contains 15 residues. Trimming took 0 bases from V and 0 from J, leaving 6 bases between them. The germline V gene encodes CDR1 LGHNA and CDR2 YSLEER. CDR3 nucleotides: TGCGCCAGCAGCCAAGACGTCGAAGCCAAAAACATTCAGTACTTC. This encodes CASSQDVEAKNIQYF.

The V and J genes are TRBV12-3 or TRBV12-4 and TRBJ2-7; D possibly corresponds to TRBD1 (6 bases). V dropped 10 bases and J dropped 0 bases, with 10 bases sitting between them. The CDR3 has 12 amino acids. The CDR3 nucleotides read TGTGCCACCAGGGGCGCCTCCTACGAGCAGTACTTC. Translating gives CATRGASYEQYF.

This clonotype was observed many times. The rearrangement links TRBV3-1 to TRBJ1-6; no clear D gene. V lost 4 bases and J lost 11, with 15 bases in between. This CDR3 is built from 14 residues. Germline loops: CDR1 LGHDT, CDR2 YNNKEL (reference sequence). CDR3 coding DNA: TGTGCCAGCAGCCGTAAGAAGGAATTTGCACCCCTCCACTTT. This translates into CASSRKKEFAPLHF.

The V and J genes are TRBV5-1 and TRBJ2-1; D gene uncertain. Trimming left V 0 bases short and J 5 bases short, with 12 bases between. The CDR3 has 15 residues. Germline CDR1 reads SGHRS; CDR2 reads YFSETQ. The CDR3 coding sequence is TGCGCCAGCAGCTTGGGGCAGATCCCTAACAATGAGCAGTTCTTC. Protein sequence: CASSLGQIPNNEQFF.

This clonotype was seen at least ten times. The genes are TRBV20-1 and TRBJ1-3, with D perhaps TRBD1 (5 bases). This CDR3 is built from 13 residues. Trimming took 4 bases from V and 0 from J, leaving 7 bases between them. Germline CDR1 is DFQATT and CDR2 is SNEGSKA (reference sequence). The CDR3 here is CSANQGSGNTIYF. DNA of the CDR3: TGCAGTGCTAATCAGGGCTCTGGAAACACCATATATTTT.

CDR3 in DNA: TGTGCCAGCCTTAGCGGAATGAGCTCCTACAATGAGCAGTTCTTC. As protein: CASLSGMSSYNEQFF. The chain links TRBV18 to TRBJ2-1; maybe TRBD2 (6 bases). CDR3 length equals 15 residues. Germline V gene sequence: CDR1 KGHSH, CDR2 LQKENI. V lost 8 bases and J 0 bases, leaving 14 bases between the germline ends.

This clonotype was seen only a few times. The chain carries TRBV9 and TRBJ1-3, with TRBD1 as a possible D gene (5 bases). CDR3 length: 13 amino acids. Germline CDR1 and CDR2: SGDLS and YYNGEE. The V gene lost 0 bases and the J gene lost 9 bases, with 10 bases spanning the gap. Here the CDR3 DNA reads TGTGCCAGCAGCGTAGGGGGCGGAGGCACCATATATTTT. Translating gives CASSVGGGGTIYF.

This clonotype was counted a few times. The chain has TRBV24-1 and TRBJ1-1; D remains unclear. V was cut by 3 bases and J by 4 bases, with 8 bases left in between. The CDR3 spans 13 residues. Germline values: CDR1 KGHDR, CDR2 SFDVKD. The CDR3 DNA follows: TGTGCCACCAGTGATGTCCGGGGCACTGAAGCTTTCTTT. Its protein is CATSDVRGTEAFF.

The V gene is TRBV5-1, the J gene TRBJ2-3; D might be TRBD1 or TRBD2, each matching 5 bases. CDR3 length equals 15 residues. V was cut by 1 base and J by 6 bases, with 15 bases left in between. Germline V gene data show CDR1 as SGHRS and CDR2 as YFSETQ. The CDR3 sequence is CASSLSFSGRDTQYF. CDR3 in DNA: TGCGCCAGCAGCTTGAGTTTTTCGGGGCGGGATACGCAGTATTTT.

This clonotype appeared once. The rearrangement joins TRBV7-2 to TRBJ2-1; 7 nucleotides agree with TRBD1. This CDR3 is built from 15 residues. Germline CDR1 is SGHTA and CDR2 is FQGNSA. V gave up 1 base and J gave up 5 bases; unmatched junction bases: 5. CDR3 residues: CASSLGGTVDNEQFF. Here the CDR3 DNA reads TGTGCCAGCAGCTTAGGGGGGACAGTAGACAATGAGCAGTTCTTC.

This chain links TRBV6-2 or TRBV6-3 with TRBJ2-5; D unclear. Germline V gene lookup returns CDR1 MNHEY and CDR2 SVGEGT. The CDR3 has 13 residues. Trimming took 2 bases from V and 3 from J, leaving 7 bases between them. This chain's CDR3 is CASSYNPEETQYF. CDR3 in DNA: TGTGCCAGCAGTTACAACCCAGAAGAGACCCAGTACTTC.

The chain has TRBV7-8 and TRBJ2-2; D unresolved. Trimming removed 0 bases at V and 0 bases at J, with 8 bases between. Germline CDR1 and CDR2: SGHVS and FQNEAQ. CDR3 length equals 16 residues. The CDR3 here is CASSLAVASNTGELFF. The CDR3 DNA is TGTGCCAGCAGCTTAGCTGTAGCCTCGAACACCGGGGAGCTGTTTTTT.

The chain joins TRBV20-1 to TRBJ2-1, with a weak D call TRBD1 (5 bases). CDR3 length equals 15 residues. Germline V gene sequence: CDR1 DFQATT, CDR2 SNEGSKA (reference sequence). V dropped 5 bases and J dropped 0 bases, with 14 bases sitting between them. The CDR3 region has the DNA TGCAGTGCTGGGAAGGGGTGGGGCTCCTACAATGAGCAGTTCTTC. This gives the protein CSAGKGWGSYNEQFF.

V gene TRBV12-3 or TRBV12-4 combines with J gene TRBJ1-2; D perhaps matches TRBD1 (6 bases). Trimming removed 5 bases at V and 7 bases at J, with 20 bases between. The CDR3 extends over 15 amino acids. The CDR3 loop is CASSPTDSNPSGYTF. In DNA form, the CDR3 reads TGTGCCAGCAGTCCGACGGACAGTAATCCTTCTGGCTACACCTTC.

This clonotype was observed a handful of times. The gene calls are TRBV29-1 and TRBJ1-1; possibly TRBD1 for D (6 bases). The V and J ends lost 6 bases and 1 base respectively, with 15 bases between them. The CDR3 runs to 14 residues. Germline CDR1 SQVTM, CDR2 ANQGSEA. The CDR3 protein is CSVTVEGGNTEAFF. The CDR3 coding sequence is TGCAGCGTAACGGTCGAAGGGGGGAACACTGAAGCTTTCTTT. The full variable domain, in which reference TRBV29-1 and TRBJ1-1 provide the parts outside the CDR3, is SAVISQKPSRDICQRGTSLTIQCQVDSQVTMMFWYRQQPGQSLTLIATANQGSEATYESGFVIDKFPISRPNLTFSTLTVSNMSPEDSSIYLCSVTVEGGNTEAFFGQGTRLTVV.

This clonotype was seen a handful of times. Here the CDR3 DNA reads TGTGCCATCAGCCAACAGGGGTCTAGCACAGATACGCAGTATTTT. It translates to CAISQQGSSTDTQYF. The J gene is TRBJ2-3, the V gene TRBV10-3, with 7 nucleotides matching TRBD1. CDR3 length equals 15 residues. Germline lookup yields CDR1 ENHRY and CDR2 SYGVKD. Germline trimming cut 6 bases from V and 0 bases from J; bases unmatched to any gene: 6.